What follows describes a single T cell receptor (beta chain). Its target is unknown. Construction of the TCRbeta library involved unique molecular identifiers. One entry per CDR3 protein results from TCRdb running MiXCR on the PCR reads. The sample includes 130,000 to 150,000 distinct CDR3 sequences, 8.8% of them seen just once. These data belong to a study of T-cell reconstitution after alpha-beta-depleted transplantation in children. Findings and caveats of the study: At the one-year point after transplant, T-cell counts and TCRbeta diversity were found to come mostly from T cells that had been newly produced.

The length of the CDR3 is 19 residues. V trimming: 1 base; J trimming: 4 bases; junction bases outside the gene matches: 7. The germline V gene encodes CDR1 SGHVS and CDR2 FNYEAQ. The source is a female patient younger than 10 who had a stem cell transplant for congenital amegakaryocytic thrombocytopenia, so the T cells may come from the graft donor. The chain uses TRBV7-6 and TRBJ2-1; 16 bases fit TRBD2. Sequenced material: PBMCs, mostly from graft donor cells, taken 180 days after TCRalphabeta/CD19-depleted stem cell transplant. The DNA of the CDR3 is TGTGCCAGCAGCTTAGGGGGGACTAGCGGGAGGGAGGGATACAATGAGCAGTTCTTC. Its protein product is CASSLGGTSGREGYNEQFF.